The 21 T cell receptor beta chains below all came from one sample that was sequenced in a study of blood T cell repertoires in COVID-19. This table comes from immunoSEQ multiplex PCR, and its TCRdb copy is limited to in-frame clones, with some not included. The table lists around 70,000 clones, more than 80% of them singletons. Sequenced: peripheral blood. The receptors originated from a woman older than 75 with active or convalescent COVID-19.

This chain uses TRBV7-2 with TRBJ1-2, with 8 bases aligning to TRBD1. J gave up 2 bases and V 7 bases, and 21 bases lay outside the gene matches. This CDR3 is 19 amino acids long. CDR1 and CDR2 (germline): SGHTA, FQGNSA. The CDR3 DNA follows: TGTGCCAGCAAGGACAGGGTTTTTTCCAGAGGTGCTCTCAACTATGGCTACACCTTC. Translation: CASKDRVFSRGALNYGYTF.

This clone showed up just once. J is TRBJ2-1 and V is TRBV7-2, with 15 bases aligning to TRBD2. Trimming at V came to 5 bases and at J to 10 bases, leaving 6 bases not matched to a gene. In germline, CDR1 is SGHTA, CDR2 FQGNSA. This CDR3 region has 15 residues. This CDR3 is CASSQGLAGGEEQFF. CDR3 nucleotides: TGTGCCAGCAGCCAGGGACTAGCGGGAGGTGAAGAGCAGTTCTTC.

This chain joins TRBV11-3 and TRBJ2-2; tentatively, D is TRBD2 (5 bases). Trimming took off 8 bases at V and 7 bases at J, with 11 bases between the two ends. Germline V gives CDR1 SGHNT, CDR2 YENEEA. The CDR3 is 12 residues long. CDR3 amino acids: CASRGKVGELFF. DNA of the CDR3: TGTGCCAGCCGAGGGAAGGTCGGGGAGCTGTTTTTT.

The CDR3 DNA sequence: TGTGCCACCAGTGATTGGACAGGGGGAGGGGATGAGCAGTTCTTC. This encodes CATSDWTGGGDEQFF. This chain joins TRBV24-1 and TRBJ2-1; 10 bases line up with TRBD1. This CDR3 has 15 residues. Losses at the gene ends were 2 bases for V and 8 bases for J; bases not matched to a gene: 5. Germline CDR1 is KGHDR and CDR2 is SFDVKD.

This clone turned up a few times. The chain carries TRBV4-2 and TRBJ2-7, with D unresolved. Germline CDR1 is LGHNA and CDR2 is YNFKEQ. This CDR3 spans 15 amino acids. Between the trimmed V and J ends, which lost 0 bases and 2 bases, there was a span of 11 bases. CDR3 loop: CASSQDQAPTYEQYF. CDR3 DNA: TGTGCCAGCAGCCAAGATCAAGCACCCACCTACGAGCAGTACTTC.

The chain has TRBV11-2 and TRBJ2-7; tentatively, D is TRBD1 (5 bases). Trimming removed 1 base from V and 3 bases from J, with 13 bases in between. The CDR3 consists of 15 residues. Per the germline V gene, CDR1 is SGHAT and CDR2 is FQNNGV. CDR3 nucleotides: TGTGCCAGCAGCTTAGTGACAGCCTGGGACTACGAGCAGTACTTC. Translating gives CASSLVTAWDYEQYF.

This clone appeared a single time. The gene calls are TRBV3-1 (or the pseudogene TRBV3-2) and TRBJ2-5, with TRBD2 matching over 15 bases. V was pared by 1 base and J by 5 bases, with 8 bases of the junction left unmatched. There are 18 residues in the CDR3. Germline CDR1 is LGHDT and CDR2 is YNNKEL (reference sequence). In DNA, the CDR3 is TGTGCCAGCAGCCAAGGTTCCGGGACTAGCGGGGGGAGGGAGACCCAGTACTTC. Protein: CASSQGSGTSGGRETQYF.

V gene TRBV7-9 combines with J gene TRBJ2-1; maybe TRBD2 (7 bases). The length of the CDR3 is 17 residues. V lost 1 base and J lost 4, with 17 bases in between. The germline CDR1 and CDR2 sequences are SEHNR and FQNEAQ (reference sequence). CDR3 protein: CASSLGAGGAMYNEQFF. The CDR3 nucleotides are TGTGCCAGCAGCTTAGGGGCTGGGGGGGCGATGTACAATGAGCAGTTCTTC.

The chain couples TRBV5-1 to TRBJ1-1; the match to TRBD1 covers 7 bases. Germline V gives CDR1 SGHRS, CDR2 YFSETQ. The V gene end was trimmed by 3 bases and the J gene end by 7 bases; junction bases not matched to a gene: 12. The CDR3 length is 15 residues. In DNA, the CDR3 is TGCGCCAGCAGCTCGGGACAGTCTCAAGTGGGTGAAGCTTTCTTT. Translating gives CASSSGQSQVGEAFF.

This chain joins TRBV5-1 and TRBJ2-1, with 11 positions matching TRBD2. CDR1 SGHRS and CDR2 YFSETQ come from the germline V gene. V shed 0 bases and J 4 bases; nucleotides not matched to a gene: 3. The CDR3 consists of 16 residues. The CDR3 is CASSLALAGGYNEQFF. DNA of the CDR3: TGCGCCAGCAGCTTGGCCCTAGCGGGGGGTTACAATGAGCAGTTCTTC.

Written as DNA, the CDR3 is TGCAGCGTTGAAACGGACATTTCCTACGAGCAGTACTTC. It translates to CSVETDISYEQYF. The V and J genes are TRBV29-1 and TRBJ2-7; D perhaps matches TRBD1 (5 bases). This CDR3 region has 13 residues. V was clipped by 2 bases and J by 1 base, with 9 bases between them. The germline V gene has CDR1 SQVTM and CDR2 ANQGSEA.

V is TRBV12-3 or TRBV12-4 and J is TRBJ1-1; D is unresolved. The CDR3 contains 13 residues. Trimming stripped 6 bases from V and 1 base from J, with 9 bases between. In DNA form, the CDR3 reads TGTGCCAGCAGCCGCGACACGAACACTGAAGCTTTCTTT. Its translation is CASSRDTNTEAFF.

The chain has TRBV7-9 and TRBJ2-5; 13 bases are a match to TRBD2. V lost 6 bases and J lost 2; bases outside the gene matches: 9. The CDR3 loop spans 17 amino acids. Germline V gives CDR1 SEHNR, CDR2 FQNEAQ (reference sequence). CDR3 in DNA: TGTGCCAGCAGTAGGAAGACTAGCGGGGGGTCACAAGAGACCCAGTACTTC. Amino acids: CASSRKTSGGSQETQYF.

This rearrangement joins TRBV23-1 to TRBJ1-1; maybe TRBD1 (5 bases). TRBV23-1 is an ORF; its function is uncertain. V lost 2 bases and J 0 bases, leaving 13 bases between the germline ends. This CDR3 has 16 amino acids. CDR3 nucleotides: TGCGCCAGCAGTCAACAGGGATTTCGGGTGAACACTGAAGCTTTCTTT. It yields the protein CASSQQGFRVNTEAFF.

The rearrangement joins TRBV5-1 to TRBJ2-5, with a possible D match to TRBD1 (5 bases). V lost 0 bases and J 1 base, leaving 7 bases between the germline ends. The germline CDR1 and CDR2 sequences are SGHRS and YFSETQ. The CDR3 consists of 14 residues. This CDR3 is CASSLGQSQETQYF. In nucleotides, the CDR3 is TGCGCCAGCAGCTTGGGACAGTCCCAAGAGACCCAGTACTTC.

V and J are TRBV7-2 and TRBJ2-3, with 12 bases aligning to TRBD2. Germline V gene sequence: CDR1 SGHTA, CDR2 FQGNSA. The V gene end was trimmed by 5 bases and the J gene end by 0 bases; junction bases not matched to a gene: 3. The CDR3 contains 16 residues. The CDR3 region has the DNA TGTGCCAGCAGCCCACTAGCGGGAGGTAGCACAGATACGCAGTATTTT. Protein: CASSPLAGGSTDTQYF.

In nucleotides, the CDR3 is TGTGCCAGCAGTTTGATAGCAGGGCCTGGAAACACCATATATTTT. Translation gives CASSLIAGPGNTIYF. The genes are TRBV28 and TRBJ1-3, with D possibly matching TRBD1 (5 bases). The CDR3 is 15 residues long. The germline gives CDR1 MDHEN, CDR2 SYDVKM. V shed 3 bases and J shed 2 bases, with 11 bases lying between them.

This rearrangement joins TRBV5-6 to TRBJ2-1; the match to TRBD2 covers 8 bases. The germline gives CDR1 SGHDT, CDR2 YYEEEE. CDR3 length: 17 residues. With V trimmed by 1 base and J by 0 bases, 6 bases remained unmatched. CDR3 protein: CASSLPSGSFSYNEQFF. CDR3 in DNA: TGTGCCAGCAGCTTGCCCAGCGGGAGCTTCTCCTACAATGAGCAGTTCTTC.

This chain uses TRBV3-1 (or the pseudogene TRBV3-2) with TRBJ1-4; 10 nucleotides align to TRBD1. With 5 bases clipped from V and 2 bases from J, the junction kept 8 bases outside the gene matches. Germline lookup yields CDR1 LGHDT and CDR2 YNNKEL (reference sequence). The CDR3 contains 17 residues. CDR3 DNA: TGTGCCAGCAGCACCGGACAGGGGGGACCGACTAATGAAAAACTGTTTTTT. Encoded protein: CASSTGQGGPTNEKLFF.

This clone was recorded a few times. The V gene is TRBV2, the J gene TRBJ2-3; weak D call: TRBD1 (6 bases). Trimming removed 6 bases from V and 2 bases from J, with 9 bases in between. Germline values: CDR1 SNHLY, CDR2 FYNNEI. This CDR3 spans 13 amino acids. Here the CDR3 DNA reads TGTGCCAGCAGCCGGGACAACACAGATACGCAGTATTTT. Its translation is CASSRDNTDTQYF.

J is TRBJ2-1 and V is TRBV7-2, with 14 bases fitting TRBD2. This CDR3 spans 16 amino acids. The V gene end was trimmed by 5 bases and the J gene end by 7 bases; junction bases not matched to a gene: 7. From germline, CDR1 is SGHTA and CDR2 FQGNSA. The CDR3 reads CASSPEGLAGDNEQFF. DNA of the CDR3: TGTGCCAGCAGCCCCGAGGGACTAGCGGGGGATAATGAGCAGTTCTTC.